Below, 22 T cell receptor beta chains from the same sample are listed, as sequenced in a study of low-dose radiotherapy and immunotherapy resistance in tumors. Primers targeting TRAV and TRBV primed first-strand cDNA, covering alpha and beta chains. The authors ran about 18 PCR cycles to amplify TCRs with a constant-region primer and V-primer adapter. From the reads, TCRdb called clonotypes with MiXCR, one entry per CDR3 protein. This table holds 17,000 or so distinct CDR3 sequences, about 73% found once. The source is a human donor with advanced metastatic prostate, ovarian, gallbladder or colorectal cancer (not recorded which). This table probably holds off-target reads from a library built for another chain.

The V gene is TRBV7-6, the J gene TRBJ1-1, with D possibly matching TRBD1 (6 bases). CDR3 length equals 14 residues. Germline values: CDR1 SGHVS, CDR2 FNYEAQ. Trimming cost V 4 bases and J 1 base, with 10 bases left between them. CDR3 sequence: CASSSETGNTEAFF. As DNA, the CDR3 is TGTGCCAGCAGCTCGGAGACAGGGAACACTGAAGCTTTCTTT.

CDR3 in amino acids: CASSPSGGATGELFF. CDR3 coding DNA: TGTGCCAGCAGCCCTAGTGGGGGAGCCACCGGGGAGCTGTTTTTT. The rearrangement joins TRBV11-3 to TRBJ2-2; either TRBD1 or TRBD2 may supply D (5 bases each). Germline V lookup: CDR1 SGHNT, CDR2 YENEEA. V gave up 5 bases and J gave up 4 bases, with 14 bases separating them. CDR3 length equals 15 residues.

The chain is built from TRBV10-3 and TRBJ2-2; unclear D gene. The CDR3 loop spans 12 amino acids. V was trimmed by 0 bases and J by 8 bases, leaving 4 bases between them. CDR1 and CDR2 from the germline V gene are ENHRY and SYGVKD. The CDR3 reads CAISESRGELFF. The CDR3 nucleotides are TGTGCCATCAGTGAGTCGAGAGGGGAGCTGTTTTTT.

CDR3 in DNA: TGTGCCAGCAGCGCTGACGGGGTGGGCAATCAGCCCCAGCATTTT. Translating gives CASSADGVGNQPQHF. The chain couples TRBV11-2 to TRBJ1-5; D call uncertain. V was trimmed by 5 bases and J by 2 bases, leaving 13 bases between them. Germline V lookup: CDR1 SGHAT, CDR2 FQNNGV. This CDR3 contains 15 residues.

The CDR3 bases are TGCAGTGGAGGGTACACTGAAGCTTTCTTT. Amino acid sequence: CSGGYTEAFF. The rearrangement links TRBV29-1 to TRBJ1-1, with no clear D. Germline V gene lookup returns CDR1 SQVTM and CDR2 ANQGSEA. CDR3 size: 10 residues.

The genes are TRBV6-5 and TRBJ1-1, with 9 bases lining up with TRBD1. CDR3 length equals 13 residues. The V gene end was trimmed by 2 bases and the J gene end by 7 bases; junction bases not matched to a gene: 2. Germline loops: CDR1 MNHEY, CDR2 SVGAGI. The CDR3 coding sequence is TGTGCCAGCAGTTACCTGGGACAGGGTGAAGCTTTCTTT. Its protein product is CASSYLGQGEAFF.

This chain links TRBV6-2 or TRBV6-3 with TRBJ2-1, with 13 nucleotides matching TRBD2. The CDR3 spans 15 residues. CDR1 and CDR2 from the germline V gene are MNHEY and SVGEGT. V lost 2 bases and J lost 15; bases outside the gene matches: 10. DNA for the CDR3: TGTGCCAGCAGTTACGCAAGACTAGCGGGGGGCGGTGTGTTCTTC. As protein: CASSYARLAGGGVFF.

The V and J genes are TRBV9 and TRBJ2-2; a weak D match, TRBD2 (6 bases). The CDR3 runs 15 residues. Germline V CDR1 and CDR2: SGDLS, YYNGEE. Trimming shortened V by 2 bases and J by 3 bases, and 11 bases separated the two germline ends. CDR3: CASSVQGLDTGELFF. The CDR3 DNA follows: TGTGCCAGCAGCGTTCAGGGACTGGACACCGGGGAGCTGTTTTTT.

This chain connects TRBV5-1 to TRBJ2-3; D remains ambiguous. Germline lookup yields CDR1 SGHRS and CDR2 YFSETQ. V was trimmed by 4 bases and J by 0 bases, leaving 15 bases between them. CDR3 length equals 16 residues. For the CDR3, the DNA is TGCGCCAGCAGCGGGTTTCAGCGACCTAGCACAGATACGCAGTATTTT. Encoded protein: CASSGFQRPSTDTQYF.

This chain connects TRBV2 to TRBJ2-3; tentative D call: TRBD2 (5 bases). Germline V CDR1 and CDR2: SNHLY, FYNNEI. The length of the CDR3 is 14 residues. Trimming pared 4 bases from V and 2 bases from J, leaving 10 bases between. Here the CDR3 reads CASSASGLTDTQYF. Here the CDR3 DNA reads TGTGCCAGCAGTGCCAGCGGACTCACAGATACGCAGTATTTT.

As regards this clonotype: At one end, the junction sequence differs from germline, possibly due to a read error. The chain joins TRBV9 to TRBJ1-6, with D hard to call. Per the germline V gene, CDR1 is SGDLS and CDR2 is YYNGEE. This CDR3 contains 14 residues. The CDR3: CAMSGSGNAGKSTF. The CDR3 bases are TGTGCAATGAGTGGTTCCGGCAATGCAGGCAAATCAACCTTT.

The chain combines TRBV5-1 with TRBJ1-2; 7 bases line up with TRBD1. After removal of 5 bases from V and 6 bases from J, the junction contained 7 bases not matched to a gene. Germline assignment: CDR1 SGHRS and CDR2 YFSETQ. The CDR3 totals 13 residues. The CDR3 reads CASREDRANGYTF. CDR3 nucleotide sequence: TGCGCCAGCAGAGAAGACAGGGCCAATGGCTACACCTTC.

The rearrangement uses TRBV24-1 and TRBJ1-5; a weak D match, TRBD1 (5 bases). The CDR3 is 13 amino acids. Germline CDR1 is KGHDR and CDR2 is SFDVKD. Trimming took off 9 bases at V and 1 base at J, with 9 bases between the two ends. The CDR3 sequence: CATAGQSNQPQHF. CDR3 coding DNA: TGTGCCACCGCAGGGCAGAGCAATCAGCCCCAGCATTTT.

The chain combines TRBV6-5 with TRBJ1-2; a possible D gene is TRBD1 (6 bases). This CDR3 contains 16 residues. Trimming cost V 5 bases and J 0 bases, with 16 bases left between them. The germline V gene has CDR1 MNHEY and CDR2 SVGAGI. DNA for the CDR3: TGTGCCAGCAGTGGACTACCGGGACAAACTAACTATGGCTACACCTTC. This translates into CASSGLPGQTNYGYTF.

The chain couples TRBV28 to TRBJ2-5, with D tentatively TRBD1 (6 bases). CDR3 length equals 13 residues. CDR1 and CDR2 (germline): MDHEN, SYDVKM. Trimming took off 6 bases at V and 7 bases at J, with 15 bases between the two ends. CDR3 protein: CASSEQGRGTQYF. In DNA, the CDR3 is TGTGCCAGCAGCGAACAGGGCCGGGGGACCCAGTACTTC.

V and J are TRBV30 and TRBJ1-3, with TRBD1 matching 10 bases. Germline CDR1 reads GTSNPN; CDR2 reads SVGIG (reference sequence). The CDR3 loop spans 15 amino acids. After removal of 8 bases from V and 3 bases from J, the junction contained 10 bases not matched to a gene. The CDR3 reads CAAGGQGLFGNTIYF. The CDR3, as DNA: TGTGCCGCTGGGGGACAGGGGCTATTTGGAAACACCATATATTTT.

J is TRBJ2-1 and V is TRBV29-1, with a possible D match to TRBD2 (5 bases). The germline V and J ends were trimmed by 4 bases and 4 bases, with 14 bases remaining between them. Looked up from germline, CDR1 is SQVTM and CDR2 is ANQGSEA. CDR3 length: 14 residues. The CDR3 DNA follows: TGCAGCGTTGGAACGGGGTCCGTTTACAATGAGCAGTTCTTC. Translating gives CSVGTGSVYNEQFF.

The chain joins TRBV14 to TRBJ2-1, with 9 nucleotides matching TRBD2. Germline-derived CDR1 and CDR2 are SGHDN and FVKESK. The CDR3 has 17 residues. V shed 0 bases, J shed 8 bases, and the junction held 11 bases outside the gene matches. CDR3 sequence reads: CASSQEIGGGAEDEQFF. The CDR3 nucleotides are TGTGCCAGCAGCCAAGAAATCGGCGGGGGGGCCGAGGATGAGCAGTTCTTC.

The J gene is TRBJ2-7, the V gene TRBV3-1, with D perhaps given as TRBD1 or TRBD2 (5 bases each). Per the germline V gene, CDR1 is LGHDT and CDR2 is YNNKEL (reference sequence). Trimming stripped 0 bases from V and 6 bases from J, with 9 bases between. The CDR3 contains 13 residues. The CDR3 coding sequence is TGTGCCAGCAGCCAAGATCCCGGGGCCGAGCAGTACTTC. Protein: CASSQDPGAEQYF.

In its sample, this clonotype was seen a few times. The rearrangement links TRBV11-2 to TRBJ2-5; 11 bases fit TRBD2. Germline V gene lookup returns CDR1 SGHAT and CDR2 FQNNGV. Trimming cost V 4 bases and J 2 bases; bases outside gene matches: 9. The CDR3 spans 17 residues. The DNA for the CDR3 is TGTGCCAGCAGCTCCAGGACTAGCGGGCTACAGCAAGAGACCCAGTACTTC. This gives the protein CASSSRTSGLQQETQYF.

The chain has TRBV29-1 and TRBJ2-7; no definite D call. Trimming cost V 7 bases and J 5 bases, with 12 bases left between them. Germline V gene sequence: CDR1 SQVTM, CDR2 ANQGSEA. This CDR3 region has 11 residues. CDR3: CSGGRSNEQYF. The CDR3 bases are TGCAGCGGCGGACGCTCGAACGAGCAGTACTTC.

V usage is TRBV6-5 and J usage is TRBJ2-7; the match to TRBD1 covers 9 bases. V trimming: 5 bases; J trimming: 2 bases; junction bases outside the gene matches: 1. This CDR3 is built from 13 residues. CDR1 is MNHEY and CDR2 is SVGAGI in the germline V gene. For the CDR3, the DNA is TGTGCCAGCAGTCGGACAGGGGCCTACGAGCAGTACTTC. Its protein is CASSRTGAYEQYF.